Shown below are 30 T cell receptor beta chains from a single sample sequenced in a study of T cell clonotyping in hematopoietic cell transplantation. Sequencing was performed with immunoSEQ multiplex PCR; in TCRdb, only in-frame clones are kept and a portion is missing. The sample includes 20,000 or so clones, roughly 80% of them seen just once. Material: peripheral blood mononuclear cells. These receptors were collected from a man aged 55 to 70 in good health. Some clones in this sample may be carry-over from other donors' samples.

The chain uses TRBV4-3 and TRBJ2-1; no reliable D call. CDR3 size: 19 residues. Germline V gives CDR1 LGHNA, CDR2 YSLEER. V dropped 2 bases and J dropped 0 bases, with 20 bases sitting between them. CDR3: CASSQLRQDFFSSYNEQFF. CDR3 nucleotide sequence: TGCGCCAGCAGCCAACTAAGGCAGGATTTCTTCAGCTCCTACAATGAGCAGTTCTTC.

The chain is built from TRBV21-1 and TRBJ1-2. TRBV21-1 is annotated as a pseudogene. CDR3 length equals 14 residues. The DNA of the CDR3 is TGTGCCAGCACCGATCCCAGGGAGGACTATGGCTACACCTTC. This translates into CASTDPREDYGYTF.

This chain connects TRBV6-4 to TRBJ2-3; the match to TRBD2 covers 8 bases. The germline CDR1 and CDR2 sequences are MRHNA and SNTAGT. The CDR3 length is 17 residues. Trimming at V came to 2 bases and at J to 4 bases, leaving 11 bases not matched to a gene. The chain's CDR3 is CASSDPGGLEVPDTQYF. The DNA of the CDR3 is TGTGCCAGCAGTGACCCGGGGGGACTAGAGGTCCCAGATACGCAGTATTTT.

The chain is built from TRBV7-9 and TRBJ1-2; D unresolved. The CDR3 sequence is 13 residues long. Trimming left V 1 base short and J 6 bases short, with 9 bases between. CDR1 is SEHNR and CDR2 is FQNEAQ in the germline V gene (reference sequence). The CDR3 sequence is CASSLVSRDGYTF. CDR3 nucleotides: TGTGCCAGCAGCTTAGTGAGCAGAGATGGCTACACCTTC. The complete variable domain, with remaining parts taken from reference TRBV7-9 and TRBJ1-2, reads DTGVSQNPRHKITKRGQNVTFRCDPISEHNRLYWYRQTLGQGPEFLTYFQNEAQLEKSRLLSDRFSAERPKGSFSTLEIQRTEQGDSAMYLCASSLVSRDGYTFGSGTRLTVV.

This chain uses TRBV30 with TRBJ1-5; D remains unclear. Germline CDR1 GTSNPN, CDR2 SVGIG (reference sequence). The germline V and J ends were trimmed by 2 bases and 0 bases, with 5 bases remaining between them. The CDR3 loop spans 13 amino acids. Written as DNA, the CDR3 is TGTGCCTGGAGTTTTGGTAGCAATCAGCCCCAGCATTTT. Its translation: CAWSFGSNQPQHF.

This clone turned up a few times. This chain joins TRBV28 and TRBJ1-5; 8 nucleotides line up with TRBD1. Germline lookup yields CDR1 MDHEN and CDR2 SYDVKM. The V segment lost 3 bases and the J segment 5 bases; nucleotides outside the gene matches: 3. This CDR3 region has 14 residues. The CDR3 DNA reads TGTGCCAGCAGTTTCCGACAGGGGCATCAGCCCCAGCATTTT. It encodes CASSFRQGHQPQHF. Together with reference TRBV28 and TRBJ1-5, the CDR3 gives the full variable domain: DVKVTQSSRYLVKRTGEKVFLECVQDMDHENMFWYRQDPGLGLRLIYFSYDVKMKEKGDIPEGYSVSREKKERFSLILESASTNQTSMYLCASSFRQGHQPQHFGDGTRLSIL.

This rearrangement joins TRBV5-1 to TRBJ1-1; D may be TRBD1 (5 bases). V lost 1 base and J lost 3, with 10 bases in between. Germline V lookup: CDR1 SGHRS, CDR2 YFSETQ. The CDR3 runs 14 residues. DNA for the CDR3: TGCGCCAGCAGCTTGTTCAGGGCCGACACTGAAGCTTTCTTT. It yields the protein CASSLFRADTEAFF.

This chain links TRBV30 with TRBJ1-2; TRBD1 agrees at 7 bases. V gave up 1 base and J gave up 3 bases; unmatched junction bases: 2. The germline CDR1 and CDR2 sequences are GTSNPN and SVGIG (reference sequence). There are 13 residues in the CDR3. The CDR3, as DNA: TGTGCCTGGAGTGGGGGACAGCACTATGGCTACACCTTC. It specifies CAWSGGQHYGYTF.

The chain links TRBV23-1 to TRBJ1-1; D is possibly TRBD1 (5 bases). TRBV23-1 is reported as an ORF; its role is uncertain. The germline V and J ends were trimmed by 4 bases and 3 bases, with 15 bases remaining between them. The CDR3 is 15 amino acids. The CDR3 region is CASSPPQDLYTEAFF. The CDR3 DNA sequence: TGCGCCAGCAGTCCCCCACAGGATTTGTACACTGAAGCTTTCTTT.

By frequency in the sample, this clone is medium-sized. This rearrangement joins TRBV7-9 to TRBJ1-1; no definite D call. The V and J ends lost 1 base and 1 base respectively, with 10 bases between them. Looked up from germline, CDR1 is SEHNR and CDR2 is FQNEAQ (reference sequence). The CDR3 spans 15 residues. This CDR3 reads CASSLDEGANTEAFF. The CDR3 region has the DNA TGTGCCAGCAGCTTAGATGAGGGCGCGAACACTGAAGCTTTCTTT.

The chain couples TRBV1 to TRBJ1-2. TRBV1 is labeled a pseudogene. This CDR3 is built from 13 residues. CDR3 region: CTSSQDRRLGYTF. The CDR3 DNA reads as TGCACCAGCAGCCAAGATAGACGGTTAGGCTACACCTTC.

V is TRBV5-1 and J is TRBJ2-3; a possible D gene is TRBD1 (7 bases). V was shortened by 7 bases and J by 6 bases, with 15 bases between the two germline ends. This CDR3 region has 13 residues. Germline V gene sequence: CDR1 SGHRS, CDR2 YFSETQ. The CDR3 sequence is CASLSQGGDTQYF. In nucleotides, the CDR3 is TGCGCCAGCCTTAGTCAGGGGGGCGATACGCAGTATTTT.

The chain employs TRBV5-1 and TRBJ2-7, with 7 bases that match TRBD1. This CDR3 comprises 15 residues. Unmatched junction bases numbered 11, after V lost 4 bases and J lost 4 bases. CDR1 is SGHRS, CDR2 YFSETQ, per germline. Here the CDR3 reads CASSPAGTELYEQYF. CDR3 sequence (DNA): TGCGCCAGCAGCCCCGCCGGGACAGAGCTATACGAGCAGTACTTC.

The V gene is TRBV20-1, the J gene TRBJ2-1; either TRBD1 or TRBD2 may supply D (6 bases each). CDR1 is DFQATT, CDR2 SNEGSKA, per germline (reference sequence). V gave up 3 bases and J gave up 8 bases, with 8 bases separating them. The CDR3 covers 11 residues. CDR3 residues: CSARGGDEQFF. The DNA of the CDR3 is TGCAGTGCTAGGGGGGGCGATGAGCAGTTCTTC.

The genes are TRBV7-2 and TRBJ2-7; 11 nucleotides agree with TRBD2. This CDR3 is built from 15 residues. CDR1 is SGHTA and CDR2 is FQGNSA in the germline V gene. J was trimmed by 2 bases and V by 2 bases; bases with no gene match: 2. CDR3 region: CASSLIAGGPYEQYF. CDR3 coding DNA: TGTGCCAGCAGCTTAATAGCGGGAGGGCCCTACGAGCAGTACTTC. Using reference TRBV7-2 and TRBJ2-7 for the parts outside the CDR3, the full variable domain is GAGVSQSPSNKVTEKGKDVELRCDPISGHTALYWYRQSLGQGLEFLIYFQGNSAPDKSGLPSDRFSAERTGGSVSTLTIQRTQQEDSAVYLCASSLIAGGPYEQYFGPGTRLTVT.

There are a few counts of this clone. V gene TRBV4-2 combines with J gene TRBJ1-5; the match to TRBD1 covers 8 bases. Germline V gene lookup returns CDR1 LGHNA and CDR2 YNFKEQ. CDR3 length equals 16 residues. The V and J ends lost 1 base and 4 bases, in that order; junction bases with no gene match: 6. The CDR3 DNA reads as TGTGCCAGCAGCCAAGTTGGGTGGACAGGGAATCAGCCCCAGCATTTT. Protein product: CASSQVGWTGNQPQHF.

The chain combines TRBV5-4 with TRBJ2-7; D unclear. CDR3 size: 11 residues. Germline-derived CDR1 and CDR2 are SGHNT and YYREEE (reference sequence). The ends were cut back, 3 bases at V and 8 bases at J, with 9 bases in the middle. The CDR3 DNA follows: TGTGCCAGCAGCTCACTCGATCAGCAGTACTTC. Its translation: CASSSLDQQYF.

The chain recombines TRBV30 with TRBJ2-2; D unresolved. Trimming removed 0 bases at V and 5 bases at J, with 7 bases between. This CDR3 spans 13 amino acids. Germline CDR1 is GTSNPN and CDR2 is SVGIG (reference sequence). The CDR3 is CAWSVLGTGELFF. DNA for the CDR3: TGTGCCTGGAGTGTACTGGGGACCGGGGAGCTGTTTTTT.

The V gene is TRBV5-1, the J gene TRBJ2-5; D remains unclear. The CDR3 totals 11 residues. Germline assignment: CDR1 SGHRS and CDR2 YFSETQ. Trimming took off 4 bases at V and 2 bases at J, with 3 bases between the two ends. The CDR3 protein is CASSLQETQYF. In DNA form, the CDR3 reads TGCGCCAGCAGCCTGCAAGAGACCCAGTACTTC. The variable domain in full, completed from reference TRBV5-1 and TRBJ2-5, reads KAGVTQTPRYLIKTRGQQVTLSCSPISGHRSVSWYQQTPGQGLQFLFEYFSETQRNKGNFPGRFSGRQFSNSRSEMNVSTLELGDSALYLCASSLQETQYFGPGTRLLVL.

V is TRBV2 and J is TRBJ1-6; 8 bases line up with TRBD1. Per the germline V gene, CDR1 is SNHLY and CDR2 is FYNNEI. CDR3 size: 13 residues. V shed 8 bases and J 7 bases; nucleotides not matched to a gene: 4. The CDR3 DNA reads TGTGCCAGCGGCACAGGGGGAAATTCACCCCTCCACTTT. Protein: CASGTGGNSPLHF.

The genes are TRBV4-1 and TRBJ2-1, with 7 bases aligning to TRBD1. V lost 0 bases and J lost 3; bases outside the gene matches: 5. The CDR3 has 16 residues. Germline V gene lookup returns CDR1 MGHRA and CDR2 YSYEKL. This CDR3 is CASSQDIRDSYNEQFF. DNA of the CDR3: TGCGCCAGCAGCCAAGATATCCGGGACAGCTACAATGAGCAGTTCTTC.

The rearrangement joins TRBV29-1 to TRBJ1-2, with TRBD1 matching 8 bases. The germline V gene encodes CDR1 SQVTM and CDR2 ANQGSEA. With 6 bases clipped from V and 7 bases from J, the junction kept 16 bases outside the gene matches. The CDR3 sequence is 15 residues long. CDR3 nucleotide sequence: TGCAGCGTCTGTCAGGGGGCGCGTAACCTATCTGGCTACACCTTC. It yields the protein CSVCQGARNLSGYTF.

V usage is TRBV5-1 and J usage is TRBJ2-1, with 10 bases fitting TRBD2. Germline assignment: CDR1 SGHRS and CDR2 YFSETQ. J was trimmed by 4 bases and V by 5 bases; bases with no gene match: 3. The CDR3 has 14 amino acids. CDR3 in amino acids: CASRASGRYNEQFF. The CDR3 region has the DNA TGCGCCAGCAGAGCTAGCGGGAGATACAATGAGCAGTTCTTC.

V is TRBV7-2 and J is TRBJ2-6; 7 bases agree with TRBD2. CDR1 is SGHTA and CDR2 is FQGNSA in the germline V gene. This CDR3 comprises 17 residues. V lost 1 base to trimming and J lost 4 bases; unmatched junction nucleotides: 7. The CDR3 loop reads CASSLGGGWAGANVLTF. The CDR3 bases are TGTGCCAGCAGCTTAGGGGGAGGGTGGGCCGGGGCCAACGTCCTGACTTTC.

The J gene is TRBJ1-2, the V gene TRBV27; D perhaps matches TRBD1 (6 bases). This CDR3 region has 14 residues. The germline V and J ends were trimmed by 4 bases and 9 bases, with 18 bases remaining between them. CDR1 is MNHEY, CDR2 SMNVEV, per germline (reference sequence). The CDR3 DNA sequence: TGTGCCAGCAGTTCCGACAGGAGGAGTGGTAGCTACACCTTC. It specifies CASSSDRRSGSYTF.

The CDR3 protein is CASSLNRAETQYF. The CDR3 coding sequence is TGTGCCAGCAGCTTAAACAGGGCGGAGACCCAGTACTTC. The chain has TRBV7-7 and TRBJ2-5; a weak D match, TRBD1 (6 bases). CDR1 is SSHAT, CDR2 FNYEAQ, per germline (reference sequence). The CDR3 has 13 amino acids. Between the trimmed V and J ends, which lost 2 bases and 5 bases, there was a span of 9 bases.

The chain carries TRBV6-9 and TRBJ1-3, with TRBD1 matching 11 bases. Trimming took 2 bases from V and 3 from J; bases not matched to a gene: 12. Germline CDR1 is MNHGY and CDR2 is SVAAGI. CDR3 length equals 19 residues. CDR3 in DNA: TGTGCCAGCAGTTATCCCTCAAGGACAGGGGGCGCGTTTGGAAACACCATATATTTT. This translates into CASSYPSRTGGAFGNTIYF.

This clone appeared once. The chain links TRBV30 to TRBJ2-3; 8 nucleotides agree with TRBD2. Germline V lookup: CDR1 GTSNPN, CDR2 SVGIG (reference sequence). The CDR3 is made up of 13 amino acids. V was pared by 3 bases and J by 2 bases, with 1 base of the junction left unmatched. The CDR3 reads CAWRTSATDTQYF. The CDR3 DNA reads TGTGCCTGGAGGACTAGCGCCACAGATACGCAGTATTTT.

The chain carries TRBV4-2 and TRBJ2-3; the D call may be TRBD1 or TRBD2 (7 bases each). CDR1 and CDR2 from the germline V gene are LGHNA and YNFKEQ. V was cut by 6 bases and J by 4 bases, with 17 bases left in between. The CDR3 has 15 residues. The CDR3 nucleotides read TGTGCCAGCAGACCACAGGGAGGGGGCCCAGATACGCAGTATTTT. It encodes CASRPQGGGPDTQYF.

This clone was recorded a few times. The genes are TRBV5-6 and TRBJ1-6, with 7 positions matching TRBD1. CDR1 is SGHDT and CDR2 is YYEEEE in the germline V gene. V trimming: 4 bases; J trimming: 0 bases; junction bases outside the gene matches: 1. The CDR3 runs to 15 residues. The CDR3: CASSGDSSYNSPLHF. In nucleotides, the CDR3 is TGTGCCAGCAGCGGGGACAGCTCCTATAATTCACCCCTCCACTTT. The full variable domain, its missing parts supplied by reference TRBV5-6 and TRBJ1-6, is DAGVTQSPTHLIKTRGQQVTLRCSPKSGHDTVSWYQQALGQGPQFIFQYYEEEERQRGNFPDRFSGHQFPNYSSELNVNALLLGDSALYLCASSGDSSYNSPLHFGNGTRLTVT.